The 21 T cell receptor beta chains listed next were all sequenced from one sample in a study of blood T cell repertoires in COVID-19. TCRdb's copy holds only in-frame clones and misses some; the assay was immunoSEQ multiplex PCR. Seen here are approximately 200,000 clones, about nine tenths observed once, and the top ten hold 2% to 2.5%. Source material: PBMCs or T cells enriched from blood (not recorded which). Receptors originate from a young woman who had recovered from COVID-19.

The genes are TRBV7-3 and TRBJ2-5, with TRBD1 matching over 8 bases. The CDR3 is 18 amino acids. Germline V gives CDR1 SGHTA, CDR2 FQGTGA. Trimming took 5 bases from V and 1 from J; bases not matched to a gene: 15. This chain's CDR3 is CASSHLHGSGGLQETQYF. The DNA of the CDR3 is TGTGCCAGCAGCCACCTTCATGGTTCAGGGGGCCTCCAAGAGACCCAGTACTTC. The full variable domain, rest sourced from reference TRBV7-3 and TRBJ2-5, is GAGVSQTPSNKVTEKGKYVELRCDPISGHTALYWYRQSLGQGPEFLIYFQGTGAADDSGLPNDRFFAVRPEGSVSTLKIQRTERGDSAVYLCASSHLHGSGGLQETQYFGPGTRLLVL.

This chain uses TRBV13 with TRBJ1-2; D call uncertain. V shed 5 bases and J shed 5 bases, with 18 bases lying between them. Germline V gives CDR1 PRHDT, CDR2 FYEKMQ (reference sequence). The CDR3 runs 15 residues. CDR3 protein: CASSILPTLRYGYTF. DNA for the CDR3: TGTGCCAGCAGCATACTCCCGACCTTGCGGTATGGCTACACCTTC.

This clone came up once. V is TRBV5-6 and J is TRBJ1-1; 10 bases map to TRBD1. Germline trimming cut 5 bases from V and 5 bases from J; bases unmatched to any gene: 6. The germline gives CDR1 SGHDT, CDR2 YYEEEE. This CDR3 region has 14 residues. DNA for the CDR3: TGTGCCAGCAGGCCGGGACAGGGGTGGACTGAAGCTTTCTTT. It specifies CASRPGQGWTEAFF.

The chain joins TRBV7-3 to TRBJ2-1, with D maybe TRBD1 (6 bases). Per the germline V gene, CDR1 is SGHTA and CDR2 is FQGTGA. CDR3 size: 13 residues. Trimming left V 3 bases short and J 6 bases short, with 9 bases between. The CDR3 protein is CASSFAGVNEQFF. The CDR3 DNA sequence: TGTGCCAGCAGCTTTGCAGGGGTCAATGAGCAGTTCTTC.

The rearrangement uses TRBV7-9 and TRBJ2-3; 10 nucleotides align to TRBD2. Losses at the gene ends were 5 bases for V and 0 bases for J; bases not matched to a gene: 14. The germline V gene has CDR1 SEHNR and CDR2 FQNEAQ (reference sequence). This CDR3 is 19 amino acids long. This CDR3 is CASSPKVLAGARSTDTQYF. DNA of the CDR3: TGTGCCAGCAGCCCCAAGGTCCTAGCGGGGGCGCGTAGCACAGATACGCAGTATTTT.

V and J are TRBV27 and TRBJ2-1; 9 bases are shared with TRBD2. V dropped 6 bases and J dropped 10; count of bases not matched to a gene: 4. CDR1 and CDR2 (germline): MNHEY, SMNVEV (reference sequence). This CDR3 is built from 12 residues. In nucleotides, the CDR3 is TGTGCCAGCAGCCTCGGGACTAGCGAGCAGTTCTTC. It is translated as CASSLGTSEQFF.

The genes are TRBV3-1 (or the pseudogene TRBV3-2) and TRBJ2-1; no clear D. V gave up 2 bases and J gave up 6 bases, with 8 bases separating them. The CDR3 runs 13 residues. The V gene's germline CDR1 is LGHDT and CDR2 YNNKEL (reference sequence). The CDR3, as DNA: TGTGCCAGCAGCCAATCTAGATTCAATGAGCAGTTCTTC. Residues: CASSQSRFNEQFF.

The chain links TRBV6-1 to TRBJ1-2; maybe TRBD1 (6 bases). There are 15 residues in the CDR3. Germline V gene lookup returns CDR1 MNHNS and CDR2 SASEGT. Between the trimmed V and J ends, which lost 3 bases and 3 bases, there was a span of 14 bases. CDR3 residues: CASSDGGAGYYGYTF. The CDR3 bases are TGTGCCAGCAGTGATGGGGGGGCAGGGTACTATGGCTACACCTTC.

This clone was seen once. CDR3 loop: CASSILRDRGADEETQYF. The CDR3 nucleotides read TGTGCCAGCAGCATACTTAGGGATCGTGGGGCGGACGAAGAGACCCAGTACTTC. The chain carries TRBV7-9 and TRBJ2-5, with D perhaps matching TRBD1 (5 bases). V was clipped by 5 bases and J by 3 bases, with 25 bases between them. The CDR3 sequence is 18 residues long. The germline V gene has CDR1 SEHNR and CDR2 FQNEAQ (reference sequence).

This clone was detected once. The rearrangement links TRBV2 to TRBJ1-5; D remains ambiguous. Germline assignment: CDR1 SNHLY and CDR2 FYNNEI. This CDR3 spans 12 amino acids. Deletions cut 4 bases from V and 3 bases from J, with 4 bases between. The CDR3 reads CASSALNQPQHF. The CDR3 nucleotides read TGTGCCAGCAGTGCCCTCAATCAGCCCCAGCATTTT.

The chain couples TRBV6-1 to TRBJ1-5; D is undetermined. CDR1 and CDR2 from the germline V gene are MNHNS and SASEGT. The CDR3 extends over 17 amino acids. Trimming stripped 1 base from V and 3 bases from J, with 16 bases between. The CDR3: CASSEGGGWENNQPQHF. DNA for the CDR3: TGTGCCAGCAGTGAAGGGGGAGGGTGGGAGAACAATCAGCCCCAGCATTTT.

The genes are TRBV27 and TRBJ1-1, with a weak D call TRBD1 (5 bases). There are 15 residues in the CDR3. Germline V gives CDR1 MNHEY, CDR2 SMNVEV (reference sequence). The ends were cut back, 5 bases at V and 2 bases at J, with 15 bases in the middle. The CDR3 sequence: CASSPSTETNTEAFF. The CDR3, as DNA: TGTGCCAGCAGTCCTTCGACAGAAACAAACACTGAAGCTTTCTTT.

The chain joins TRBV27 to TRBJ1-1; 8 bases are a match to TRBD1. Germline V CDR1 and CDR2: MNHEY, SMNVEV (reference sequence). The CDR3 covers 15 residues. J gave up 0 bases and V 4 bases, and 4 bases lay outside the gene matches. CDR3 sequence reads: CASSSWTGMNTEAFF. The CDR3 DNA reads TGTGCCAGCAGTTCCTGGACAGGGATGAACACTGAAGCTTTCTTT.

The chain links TRBV9 to TRBJ1-5; possible D gene TRBD1, 5 bases. Looked up from germline, CDR1 is SGDLS and CDR2 is YYNGEE. The CDR3 consists of 15 residues. V lost 4 bases and J 8 bases, leaving 19 bases between the germline ends. CDR3 DNA sequence: TGTGCCAGCAGCCCCGGCGGGGGGGACTCTGAGCCCCAGCATTTT. Its protein is CASSPGGGDSEPQHF.

The chain employs TRBV19 and TRBJ2-5; 12 nucleotides align to TRBD2. V gave up 7 bases and J gave up 4 bases; unmatched junction bases: 7. The CDR3 spans 15 residues. Germline CDR1 and CDR2: LNHDA and SQIVND (reference sequence). CDR3 amino acids: CASTKSTSGRETQYF. The CDR3 DNA follows: TGTGCCAGTACCAAATCGACTAGCGGGAGAGAGACCCAGTACTTC.

The chain couples TRBV19 to TRBJ2-7, with 8 bases aligning to TRBD2. The V segment lost 1 base and the J segment 3 bases; nucleotides outside the gene matches: 2. There are 14 residues in the CDR3. The V gene's germline CDR1 is LNHDA and CDR2 SQIVND (reference sequence). The CDR3 DNA is TGTGCCAGTAGTATAGCGGGACTAGACTACGAGCAGTACTTC. Translated, it gives CASSIAGLDYEQYF.

The chain couples TRBV7-9 to TRBJ1-5; tentative D call: TRBD1 (5 bases). Germline V CDR1 and CDR2: SEHNR, FQNEAQ (reference sequence). The CDR3 runs 17 residues. Trimming removed 4 bases from V and 0 bases from J, with 16 bases in between. CDR3 protein: CASSSPAGVNSNQPQHF. CDR3 nucleotide sequence: TGTGCCAGCAGCTCCCCGGCGGGGGTCAATAGCAATCAGCCCCAGCATTTT.

This clone was recorded once. The chain employs TRBV18 and TRBJ2-3; 9 bases agree with TRBD1. The V segment lost 2 bases and the J segment 0 bases; nucleotides outside the gene matches: 0. This CDR3 has 15 residues. Germline values: CDR1 KGHSH, CDR2 LQKENI. As DNA, the CDR3 is TGTGCCAGCTCACCAGGGACAGGGAGCACAGATACGCAGTATTTT. It codes for CASSPGTGSTDTQYF.

This chain joins TRBV7-6 and TRBJ1-2; no reliable D call. This CDR3 is 14 amino acids long. Looked up from germline, CDR1 is SGHVS and CDR2 is FNYEAQ. Trimming left V 0 bases short and J 3 bases short, with 8 bases between. DNA of the CDR3: TGTGCCAGCAGCTTAGCTCGAGAGTACTATGGCTACACCTTC. It yields the protein CASSLAREYYGYTF.

The CDR3 coding sequence is TGTGCCAGCAGCCCATTGGAGGGGGGGCCCACTGAAGCTTTCTTT. Residues: CASSPLEGGPTEAFF. The chain uses TRBV4-2 and TRBJ1-1; possibly TRBD1 for D (6 bases). The CDR3 contains 15 residues. Trimming cost V 4 bases and J 4 bases, with 16 bases left between them. The germline CDR1 and CDR2 sequences are LGHNA and YNFKEQ.

The sample holds a few counts of this clone. V is TRBV5-4 and J is TRBJ2-5, with 14 bases aligning to TRBD2. Germline CDR1 and CDR2: SGHNT and YYREEE (reference sequence). This CDR3 spans 17 amino acids. V was pared by 3 bases and J by 5 bases, with 9 bases of the junction left unmatched. CDR3 nucleotide sequence: TGTGCCAGCAGCTCCGGGGGGACTAGCGGGAGCGGGGAGACCCAGTACTTC. Its translation is CASSSGGTSGSGETQYF.